The following is a TCR beta chain sequence with its context. This entry comes from a study of control samples from healthy donors and cancer patients. Clones were read by immunoSEQ multiplex PCR, and TCRdb kept only the in-frame ones, dropping some. This sample carries tens of thousands of clones, roughly 89% of them seen once, and the ten largest clones take approximately 5.9%. Germline CDR1 and CDR2: MDHEN and SYDVKM. The length of the CDR3 is 17 residues. The trim removed 1 base at V and 2 bases at J, leaving 5 bases unmatched. The sequencing input was PBMCs. The TCR originated in a man between 60 and 75 years old with colorectal cancer. The chain is built from TRBV28 and TRBJ2-2; TRBD2 matches 9 bases. CDR3 amino acids: CASSLLAGVLNTGELFF. For the CDR3, the DNA is TGTGCCAGCAGTTTATTAGCGGGGGTCCTTAACACCGGGGAGCTGTTTTTT. Full variable domain (outside the CDR3, taken from reference TRBV28 and TRBJ2-2): DVKVTQSSRYLVKRTGEKVFLECVQDMDHENMFWYRQDPGLGLRLIYFSYDVKMKEKGDIPEGYSVSREKKERFSLILESASTNQTSMYLCASSLLAGVLNTGELFFGEGSRLTVL.